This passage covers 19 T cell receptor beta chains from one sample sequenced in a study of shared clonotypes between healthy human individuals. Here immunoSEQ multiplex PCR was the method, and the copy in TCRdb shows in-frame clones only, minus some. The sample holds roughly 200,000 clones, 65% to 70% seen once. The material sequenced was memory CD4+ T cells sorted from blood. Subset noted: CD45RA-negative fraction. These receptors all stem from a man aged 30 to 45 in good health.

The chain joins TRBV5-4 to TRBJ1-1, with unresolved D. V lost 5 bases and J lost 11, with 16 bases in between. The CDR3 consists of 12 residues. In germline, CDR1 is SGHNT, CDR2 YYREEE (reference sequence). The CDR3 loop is CASRSGTGSAFF. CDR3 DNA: TGTGCCAGCAGATCGGGAACGGGGTCGGCTTTCTTT.

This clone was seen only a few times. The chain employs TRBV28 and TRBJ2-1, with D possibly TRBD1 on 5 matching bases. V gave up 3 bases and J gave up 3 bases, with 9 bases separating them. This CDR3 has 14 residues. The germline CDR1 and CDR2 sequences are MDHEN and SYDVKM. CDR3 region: CASSLGRSYNEQFF. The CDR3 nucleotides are TGTGCCAGCAGTTTGGGGCGGAGCTACAATGAGCAGTTCTTC.

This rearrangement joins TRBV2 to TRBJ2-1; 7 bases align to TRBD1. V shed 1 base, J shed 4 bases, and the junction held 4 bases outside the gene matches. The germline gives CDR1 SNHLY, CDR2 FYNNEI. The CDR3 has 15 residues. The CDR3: CASSEGQGVYNEQFF. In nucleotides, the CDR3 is TGTGCCAGCAGTGAAGGGCAGGGGGTTTACAATGAGCAGTTCTTC.

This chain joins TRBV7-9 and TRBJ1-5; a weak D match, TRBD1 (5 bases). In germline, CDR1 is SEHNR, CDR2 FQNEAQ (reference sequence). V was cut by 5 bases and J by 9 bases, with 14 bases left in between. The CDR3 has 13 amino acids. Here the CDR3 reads CASSRDGLGPQHF. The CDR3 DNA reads TGTGCCAGCAGCAGGGACGGGCTGGGGCCCCAGCATTTT. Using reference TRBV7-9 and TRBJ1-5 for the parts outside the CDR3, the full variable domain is DTGVSQNPRHKITKRGQNVTFRCDPISEHNRLYWYRQTLGQGPEFLTYFQNEAQLEKSRLLSDRFSAERPKGSFSTLEIQRTEQGDSAMYLCASSRDGLGPQHFGDGTRLSIL.

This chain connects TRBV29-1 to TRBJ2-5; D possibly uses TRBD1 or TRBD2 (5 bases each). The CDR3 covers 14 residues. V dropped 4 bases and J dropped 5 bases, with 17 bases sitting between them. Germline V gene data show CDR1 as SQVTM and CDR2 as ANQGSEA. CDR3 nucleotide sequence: TGCAGCGTTGTGGGGGATCTAGACTGGGAGACCCAGTACTTC. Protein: CSVVGDLDWETQYF.

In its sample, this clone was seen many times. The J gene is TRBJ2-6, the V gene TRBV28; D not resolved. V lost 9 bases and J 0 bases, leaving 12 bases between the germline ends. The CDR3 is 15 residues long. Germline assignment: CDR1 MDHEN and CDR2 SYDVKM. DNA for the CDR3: TGTGCCAGTTTAGCTGGTAGCTCTGGGGCCAACGTCCTGACTTTC. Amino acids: CASLAGSSGANVLTF.

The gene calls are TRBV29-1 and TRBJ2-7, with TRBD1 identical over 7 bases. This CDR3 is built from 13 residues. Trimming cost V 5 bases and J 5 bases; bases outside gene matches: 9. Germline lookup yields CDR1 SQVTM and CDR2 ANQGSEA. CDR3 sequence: CSVHRGQGDEQYF. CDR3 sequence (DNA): TGCAGCGTTCACCGGGGCCAGGGGGACGAGCAGTACTTC.

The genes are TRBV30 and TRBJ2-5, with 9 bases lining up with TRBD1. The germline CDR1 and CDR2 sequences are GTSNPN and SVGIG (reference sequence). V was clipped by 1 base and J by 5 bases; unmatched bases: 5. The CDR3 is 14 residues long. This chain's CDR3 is CAWSGDRVRETQYF. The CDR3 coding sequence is TGTGCCTGGAGTGGGGACAGGGTAAGGGAGACCCAGTACTTC.

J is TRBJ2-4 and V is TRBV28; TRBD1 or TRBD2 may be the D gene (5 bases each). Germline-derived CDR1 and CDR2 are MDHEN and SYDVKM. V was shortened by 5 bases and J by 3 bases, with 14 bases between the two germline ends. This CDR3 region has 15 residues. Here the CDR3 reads CASSPGFGGKNIQYF. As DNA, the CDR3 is TGTGCCAGCAGTCCAGGGTTTGGAGGCAAAAACATTCAGTACTTC.

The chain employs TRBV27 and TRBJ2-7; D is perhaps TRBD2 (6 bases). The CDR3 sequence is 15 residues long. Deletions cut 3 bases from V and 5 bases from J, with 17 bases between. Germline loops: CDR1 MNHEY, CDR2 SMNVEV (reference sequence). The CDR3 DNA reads TGTGCCAGCAGTTTTAACCCAACCCGCGGGGACGAGCAGTACTTC. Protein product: CASSFNPTRGDEQYF.

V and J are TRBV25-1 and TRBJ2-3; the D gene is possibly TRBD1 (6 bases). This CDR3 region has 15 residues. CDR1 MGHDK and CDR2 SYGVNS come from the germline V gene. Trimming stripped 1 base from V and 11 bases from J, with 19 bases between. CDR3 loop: CASSESWQGSFLQYF. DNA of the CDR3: TGTGCCAGCAGTGAATCCTGGCAGGGGAGTTTTTTGCAGTATTTT.

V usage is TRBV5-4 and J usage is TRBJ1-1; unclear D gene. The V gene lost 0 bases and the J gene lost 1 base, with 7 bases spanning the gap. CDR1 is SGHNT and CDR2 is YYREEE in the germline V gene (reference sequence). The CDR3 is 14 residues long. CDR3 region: CASSLAGRNTEAFF. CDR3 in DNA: TGTGCCAGCAGCTTGGCTGGCAGGAACACTGAAGCTTTCTTT. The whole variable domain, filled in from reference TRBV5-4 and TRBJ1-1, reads ETGVTQSPTHLIKTRGQQVTLRCSSQSGHNTVSWYQQALGQGPQFIFQYYREEENGRGNFPPRFSGLQFPNYSSELNVNALELDDSALYLCASSLAGRNTEAFFGQGTRLTVV.

The CDR3 DNA reads as TGTGCCAGCAGCTGGACAGGGACCCCTGAAGCTTTCTTT. Translated: CASSWTGTPEAFF. The V gene is TRBV5-4, the J gene TRBJ1-1; 8 nucleotides line up with TRBD1. Per the germline V gene, CDR1 is SGHNT and CDR2 is YYREEE (reference sequence). The CDR3 is 13 amino acids. Trimming cost V 3 bases and J 6 bases; bases outside gene matches: 4.

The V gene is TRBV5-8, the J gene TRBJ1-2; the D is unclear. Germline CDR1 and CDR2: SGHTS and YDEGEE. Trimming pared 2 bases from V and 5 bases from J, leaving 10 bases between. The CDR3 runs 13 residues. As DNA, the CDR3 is TGTGCCAGCAGCTTTAACGGAAGATATGGCTACACCTTC. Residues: CASSFNGRYGYTF.

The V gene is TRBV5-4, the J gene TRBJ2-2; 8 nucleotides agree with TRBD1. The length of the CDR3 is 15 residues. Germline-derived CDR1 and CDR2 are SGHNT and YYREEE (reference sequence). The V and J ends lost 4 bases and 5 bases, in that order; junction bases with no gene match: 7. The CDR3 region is CASSPTGVLTGELFF. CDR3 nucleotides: TGTGCCAGCAGCCCGACAGGGGTGTTGACCGGGGAGCTGTTTTTT.

The CDR3 coding sequence is TGTGCCACCAGCAGAGATAGGAGGGATCAGCCCCAGCATTTT. This translates into CATSRDRRDQPQHF. The chain is built from TRBV15 and TRBJ1-5; D gene ambiguous. Germline values: CDR1 LNHNV, CDR2 YYDKDF (reference sequence). Trimming pared 0 bases from V and 5 bases from J, leaving 8 bases between. This CDR3 contains 14 residues.

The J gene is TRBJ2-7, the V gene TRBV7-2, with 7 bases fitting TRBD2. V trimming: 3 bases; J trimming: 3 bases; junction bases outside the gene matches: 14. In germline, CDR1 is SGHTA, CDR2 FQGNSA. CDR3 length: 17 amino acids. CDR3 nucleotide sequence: TGTGCCAGCAGCTTCCTCCAAGGCGGGAGTTTCCGCTACGAGCAGTACTTC. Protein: CASSFLQGGSFRYEQYF.

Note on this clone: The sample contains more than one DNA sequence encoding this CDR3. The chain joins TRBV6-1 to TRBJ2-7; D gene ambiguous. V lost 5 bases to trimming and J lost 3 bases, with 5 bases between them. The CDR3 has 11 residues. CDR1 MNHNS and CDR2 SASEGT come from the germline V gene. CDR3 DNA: TGTGCCAGCAGTTCTTACTACGAGCAGTACTTC. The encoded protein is CASSSYYEQYF.

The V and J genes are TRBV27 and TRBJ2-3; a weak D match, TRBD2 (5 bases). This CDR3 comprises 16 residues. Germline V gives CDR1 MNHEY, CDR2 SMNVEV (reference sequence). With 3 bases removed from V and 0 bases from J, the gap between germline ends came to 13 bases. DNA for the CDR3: TGTGCCAGCAGTTTCATTAGAGAGCGGAGCACAGATACGCAGTATTTT. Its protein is CASSFIRERSTDTQYF.